The 18 T cell receptor beta chains listed next were all sequenced from one sample in a study of blood T cell repertoires in COVID-19. The assay was immunoSEQ multiplex PCR, and TCRdb's table has in-frame clones only and misses some. Found here are just over 250,000 clones, approximately 89% of them singletons; the top ten hold 2% to 3%. Input material: peripheral blood. Receptors originate from a woman aged 50 to 60 with acute or convalescent COVID-19.

This CDR3 is CASSPVEAPPRDEQYF. The CDR3 nucleotides read TGTGCCAGCAGCCCAGTCGAGGCCCCTCCACGGGACGAGCAGTACTTC. This chain links TRBV27 with TRBJ2-7; D is ambiguous. The CDR3 runs to 16 residues. Trimming shortened V by 6 bases and J by 5 bases, and 23 bases separated the two germline ends. CDR1 is MNHEY, CDR2 SMNVEV, per germline (reference sequence).

The rearrangement links TRBV6-5 to TRBJ2-3; D may be TRBD2 (6 bases). Trimming took 6 bases from V and 2 from J, leaving 9 bases between them. The CDR3 length is 13 residues. Germline V lookup: CDR1 MNHEY, CDR2 SVGAGI. CDR3 coding DNA: TGTGCCAGCAGACGGGACTCCACAGATACGCAGTATTTT. Protein product: CASRRDSTDTQYF.

The rearrangement links TRBV2 to TRBJ1-5, with D possibly matching TRBD1 (6 bases). V was pared by 4 bases and J by 8 bases, with 21 bases between. The CDR3 sequence is 16 residues long. Germline values: CDR1 SNHLY, CDR2 FYNNEI. The CDR3: CASSAISGGTRKPQHF. The CDR3 region has the DNA TGTGCCAGCAGTGCCATTTCGGGGGGCACAAGGAAGCCCCAGCATTTT. Looking up the rest from reference TRBV2 and TRBJ1-5 gives the full variable domain: EPEVTQTPSHQVTQMGQEVILRCVPISNHLYFYWYRQILGQKVEFLVSFYNNEISEKSEIFDDQFSVERPDGSNFTLKIRSTKLEDSAMYFCASSAISGGTRKPQHFGDGTRLSIL.

V is TRBV7-2 and J is TRBJ2-1, with TRBD1 matching over 7 bases. Germline-derived CDR1 and CDR2 are SGHTA and FQGNSA. The CDR3 has 16 residues. J lost 2 bases, V lost 6 bases, and 10 bases had no gene match. CDR3 nucleotides: TGTGCCAGCAGACCCAACAGGGGCCCGACCTACAATGAGCAGTTCTTC. Residues: CASRPNRGPTYNEQFF.

The chain carries TRBV28 and TRBJ1-4; 9 bases fit TRBD1. Per germline, CDR1 MDHEN and CDR2 SYDVKM. V was clipped by 7 bases and J by 8 bases; unmatched bases: 11. CDR3 length: 15 residues. The CDR3 DNA reads as TGTGCCAGCAACTCGCCGGGACAGGGAAACGAAAAACTGTTTTTT. Residues: CASNSPGQGNEKLFF.

This clone was seen only a few times. V gene TRBV14 combines with J gene TRBJ2-7; D uncertain. This CDR3 has 13 amino acids. Trimming left V 1 base short and J 2 bases short, with 6 bases between. Germline values: CDR1 SGHDN, CDR2 FVKESK. CDR3 DNA: TGTGCCAGCAGCCAAGTAAATACCTACGAGCAGTACTTC. Its protein is CASSQVNTYEQYF.

V usage is TRBV2 and J usage is TRBJ2-1; TRBD2 is a possible D gene (6 bases). V lost 6 bases and J lost 5, with 17 bases in between. The CDR3 sequence is 15 residues long. The germline gives CDR1 SNHLY, CDR2 FYNNEI. CDR3 residues: CASRGDWPYNNEQFF. CDR3 nucleotides: TGTGCCAGCAGGGGGGACTGGCCCTACAACAATGAGCAGTTCTTC.

The gene calls are TRBV24-1 and TRBJ2-3; TRBD1 matches at 10 bases. Germline trimming cut 3 bases from V and 3 bases from J; bases unmatched to any gene: 17. The CDR3 has 20 amino acids. Germline CDR1 reads KGHDR; CDR2 reads SFDVKD. The CDR3 here is CATSDQTGGGSEGRTDTQYF. The CDR3 nucleotides are TGTGCCACCAGTGATCAGACAGGGGGCGGTTCGGAGGGCCGGACAGATACGCAGTATTTT.

This rearrangement joins TRBV7-6 to TRBJ2-7; possible D gene TRBD1, 5 bases. V was trimmed by 1 base and J by 2 bases, leaving 12 bases between them. This CDR3 is 15 amino acids long. Germline V gives CDR1 SGHVS, CDR2 FNYEAQ. The CDR3 is CASSLGTSLAYEQYF. CDR3 in DNA: TGTGCCAGCAGCTTAGGGACATCCCTCGCCTACGAGCAGTACTTC.

This chain joins TRBV5-1 and TRBJ1-3; tentative D call: TRBD1 (6 bases). Trimming removed 2 bases from V and 4 bases from J, with 7 bases in between. The CDR3 contains 13 residues. Germline-derived CDR1 and CDR2 are SGHRS and YFSETQ. For the CDR3, the DNA is TGCGCCAGCAGCTTCGACAGGGGAAACACCATATATTTT. Translated: CASSFDRGNTIYF.

The CDR3 protein is CASTLTSGRADTQYF. In DNA, the CDR3 is TGTGCCAGTACCCTGACTAGCGGGAGAGCAGATACGCAGTATTTT. This rearrangement joins TRBV19 to TRBJ2-3; 12 positions agree with TRBD2. V trimming: 7 bases; J trimming: 4 bases; junction bases outside the gene matches: 6. The CDR3 totals 15 residues. From germline, CDR1 is LNHDA and CDR2 SQIVND (reference sequence).

This chain links TRBV19 with TRBJ1-5; 7 bases agree with TRBD1. The CDR3 is 15 residues long. Per germline, CDR1 LNHDA and CDR2 SQIVND (reference sequence). The J segment lost 2 bases and the V segment lost 4 bases, leaving 5 bases of the junction unmatched. The CDR3 nucleotides read TGTGCCAGTAGTACTACAGGGGACGGCAATCAGCCCCAGCATTTT. Protein sequence: CASSTTGDGNQPQHF.

CDR3 coding DNA: TGCGCCAGCAGCTTGTACTACCAAGAGACCCAGTACTTC. This gives the protein CASSLYYQETQYF. This sequence joins TRBV5-1 and TRBJ2-5, with D unresolved. The CDR3 is made up of 13 amino acids. V lost 1 base, J lost 0 bases, and 4 bases lay in between. CDR1 SGHRS and CDR2 YFSETQ come from the germline V gene.

This chain joins TRBV7-9 and TRBJ2-1; D is ambiguous. The V gene's germline CDR1 is SEHNR and CDR2 FQNEAQ (reference sequence). V lost 1 base, J lost 4 bases, and 11 bases lay in between. CDR3 length: 15 residues. CDR3 residues: CASSLGIGAYNEQFF. The CDR3 DNA follows: TGTGCCAGCAGCTTAGGTATCGGAGCTTACAATGAGCAGTTCTTC.

This clone came up a few times. The chain carries TRBV10-1 and TRBJ2-7; D is undetermined. The CDR3 totals 16 residues. The V end lost 4 bases, the J end lost 4 bases, and 20 bases lay between the germline ends. The germline V gene encodes CDR1 WNHNN and CDR2 SYGVQD (reference sequence). The CDR3 nucleotides are TGCGCCAGCAGTGTGGCCGATCCCCCTTCGACATACGAGCAGTACTTC. Translating gives CASSVADPPSTYEQYF.

The chain recombines TRBV28 with TRBJ1-2, with 9 bases fitting TRBD1. Germline-derived CDR1 and CDR2 are MDHEN and SYDVKM. Trimming removed 7 bases from V and 1 base from J; junction bases left unmatched: 4. CDR3 size: 14 residues. CDR3 loop: CASTLDRGNYGYTF. The CDR3 nucleotides are TGTGCCAGCACCCTGGACAGGGGTAACTATGGCTACACCTTC.

The chain is built from TRBV11-2 and TRBJ2-3, with 7 bases matching TRBD2. Germline V gene lookup returns CDR1 SGHAT and CDR2 FQNNGV. This CDR3 is built from 17 residues. V was clipped by 3 bases and J by 0 bases; unmatched bases: 9. As DNA, the CDR3 is TGTGCCAGCAGCTTGCGGGGGTGGGTCATTAGCACAGATACGCAGTATTTT. This sequence encodes CASSLRGWVISTDTQYF.

The gene calls are TRBV28 and TRBJ2-1, with 11 bases identical to TRBD2. Germline lookup yields CDR1 MDHEN and CDR2 SYDVKM. The CDR3 covers 15 residues. With V trimmed by 4 bases and J by 9 bases, 8 bases remained unmatched. CDR3 bases: TGTGCCAGCAGTTCGCTAGCGGGAGGACCAGGTGAGCAGTTCTTC. This sequence encodes CASSSLAGGPGEQFF.